A selection of T cell receptor beta chains follows, all from one sample in a study of blood T cell repertoires in COVID-19. The protocol was immunoSEQ multiplex PCR, while the TCRdb copy is restricted to in-frame clones and leaves out a portion. The data hold over 200,000 clones, with around 80% observed a single time. The sequencing sample was made of peripheral blood. These receptors were collected from a man older than 75 with acute or convalescent COVID-19. Both conserved end residues are part of each CDR3. The D gene is left open where the match is weak. Rows give clone size only sometimes, using once, few, many, or a class for an expanded clone.

j_call v_call clone_size d_call cdr3_length cdr3_nt cdr3_aa
TRBJ1-2 TRBV5-6 - - 15 TGTGCCAGCAGCTGGGGGGGACGGACTAACTATGGCTACACCTTC CASSWGGRTNYGYTF
TRBJ2-1 TRBV5-1 few TRBD1 15 TGCGCCAGCAGCTCGACAGGGACGCCCTACAATGAGCAGTTCTTC CASSSTGTPYNEQFF
TRBJ2-2 TRBV19 - TRBD1 17 TGTGCCACCACCCCCAGAGGGACAGGGAATTTTGGCGGGGAGCTGTTTTTT CATTPRGTGNFGGELFF
TRBJ2-1 TRBV5-1 - TRBD2 15 TGCGCCAGCAGCTTGTTAGCGGGACCCTACAATGAGCAGTTCTTC CASSLLAGPYNEQFF
TRBJ1-6 TRBV3-1/TRBV3-2 - - 17 TGTGCCAGCAGCCAAGGGGAACAGGGTGGCTTGGGTTCACCCCTCCACTTT CASSQGEQGGLGSPLHF
TRBJ2-1 TRBV30 - TRBD2 12 TGTGCCTGGAGTATAGCGGGAGGGGAGCAGTTCTTC CAWSIAGGEQFF
TRBJ1-2 TRBV7-9 - TRBD1 17 TGTGCCAGCAGCTTAGCCCAGATGGACAGGCTCTACTATGGCTACACCTTC CASSLAQMDRLYYGYTF
TRBJ2-3 TRBV7-3 - TRBD2 15 TGTGCCAGCAGCTTAGAAGGGAGGGGCACAGATACGCAGTATTTT CASSLEGRGTDTQYF
TRBJ2-5 TRBV29-1 - - 16 TGCAGCGCCCAAAGAGTGGGGGGAGGAGGACAAGAGACCCAGTACTTC CSAQRVGGGGQETQYF
TRBJ1-3 TRBV28 - TRBD1 14 TGTGCCAGCAGCTCGACAGGGGCTGGAAACACCATATATTTT CASSSTGAGNTIYF
TRBJ1-3 TRBV2 - - 12 TGTGCCAGCGGAGAATCTGGAAACACCATATATTTT CASGESGNTIYF
TRBJ2-2 TRBV24-1 once - 15 TGTGCCACCAGTGATTCTGTACAGGGCGCCGGGGAGCTGTTTTTT CATSDSVQGAGELFF
TRBJ2-2 TRBV6-4 - TRBD1 16 TGTGCCAGCAGTAGACAGGGGGCAGTCCGCACCGGGGAGCTGTTTTTT CASSRQGAVRTGELFF
TRBJ1-4 TRBV19 - TRBD1 15 TGTGCCAGTAGTATAGGGGGACAGTTTAATGAAAAACTGTTTTTT CASSIGGQFNEKLFF
TRBJ2-5 TRBV7-2 - - 11 TGTGCCAGCAGCCACGGGGAGACCCAGTACTTC CASSHGETQYF
TRBJ2-1 TRBV19 few TRBD1 15 TGTGCCAGTAGTACCCGGGACAGGATCCACAATGAGCAGTTCTTC CASSTRDRIHNEQFF
TRBJ1-5 TRBV29-1 few TRBD1 13 TGCAGCGTTGGACAGGGCAACAATCAGCCCCAGCATTTT CSVGQGNNQPQHF
TRBJ2-3 TRBV9 - - 13 TGTGCCAGCAGCGTAGGCGAGGGCGGCACGCAGTATTTT CASSVGEGGTQYF
TRBJ1-3 TRBV6-5 - - 15 TGTGCCAGCAGTAACACAGGGAGCTCTGGAAACACCATATATTTT CASSNTGSSGNTIYF
TRBJ2-5 TRBV15 - TRBD2 15 TGTGCCACCAGCAGAGAGAGAGCGGGATGGGAGACCCAGTACTTC CATSRERAGWETQYF
TRBJ1-1 TRBV20-1 - - 11 TGCAGTGCCAACCCCGGGACTGAAGCTTTCTTT CSANPGTEAFF
TRBJ1-3 TRBV19 once TRBD1 13 TGTGCCAGTAGTACGACAGGGGAATACACCATATATTTT CASSTTGEYTIYF
TRBJ2-1 TRBV24-1 - - 16 TGTGCCACCAGTGATTTAGAGGCCCTCGGCGGCAATGAGCAGTTCTTC CATSDLEALGGNEQFF
TRBJ2-7 TRBV6-1 few - 11 TGTGCCAGCAGTGAGACACGCGCGCAGTACTTC CASSETRAQYF
TRBJ2-1 TRBV6-5 - - 14 TGTGCCAGCAAAGCTGCGGGGTCCTACAATGAGCAGTTCTTC CASKAAGSYNEQFF
TRBJ2-7 TRBV3-1/TRBV3-2 - TRBD2 14 TGTGCCAGCAGCCAAGAAGCTAGCGGGGGGGAGCAGTACTTC CASSQEASGGEQYF